This entry is about one T cell receptor (beta chain). Its antigen is currently unknown. The protocol was immunoSEQ multiplex PCR, while the TCRdb copy is restricted to in-frame clones and leaves out a portion. This table holds under 75,000 clones, roughly 84% found once. This sample stems from a study of T cell responses to AZD1222 COVID-19 vaccine. Per the germline V gene, CDR1 is SGHTA and CDR2 is FQGNSA. The CDR3 covers 16 residues. The trim removed 4 bases at V and 4 bases at J, leaving 8 bases unmatched. Study-wide findings and caveats: Two AZD1222 doses significantly raised spike-specific TCR breadth and depth over controls. Vaccine-related CD4 TCRs covered spike, predominating at 160-218 and 743-854. Donor demographics were predominantly white British with a female majority; clonal diversity may be underestimated.

This chain connects TRBV7-2 to TRBJ2-1, with 9 positions matching TRBD2. The sample consisted of peripheral blood, taken on day 0 of AZD1222 vaccination. The receptor comes from an adult in good health. The CDR3 loop reads CASSSPALAGYNEQFF. Here the CDR3 DNA reads TGTGCCAGCAGCTCACCCGCTCTAGCGGGGTACAATGAGCAGTTCTTC.